The clone carrying this TCR beta chain was observed many times. The time point here: after trial treatment. The treatment is: LDRT plus nivolumab, ipilimumab, low-dose cyclophosphamide and aspirin (RACIN trial). Tumors of eligible patients were advanced, solid and lacking tumor-infiltrating lymphocytes. First-strand cDNA used TRAV- and TRBV-specific primers, covering alpha and beta chains. TCRs were amplified for 20 to 25 PCR cycles with a constant-region primer and V-primer adapter. TCRdb reprocessed the reads with MiXCR, giving one entry per CDR3 protein. The sample consists of tens of thousands of distinct CDR3 sequences, around a sixth of them appearing once. The entry originates in a study of low-dose radiotherapy and immunotherapy resistance in tumors. The wider study: Intravenous cyclophosphamide at 200 mg/m2 preceded radiation and immunotherapy by one day, every two weeks.

This CDR3 spans 12 amino acids. Germline CDR1 reads SGHTA; CDR2 reads FQGNSA. The ends were cut back, 4 bases at V and 5 bases at J, with 7 bases in the middle. The specimen was PBMCs, collected after low-dose radiotherapy plus immunotherapy. The rearrangement uses TRBV7-2 and TRBJ2-3; no reliable D call. The receptor comes from a male donor with prostate cancer. The CDR3 bases are TGTGCCAGCAGCTCCCCCTTAGATACGCAGTATTTT. Its protein product is CASSSPLDTQYF.